The 8 T cell receptor beta chains below come from one sample, sequenced in a study of blood T cell repertoires in COVID-19. TCRdb's copy holds only in-frame clones and misses some; the assay was immunoSEQ multiplex PCR. The sample lists hundreds of thousands of clones, about nine tenths occurring once. Specimen: peripheral blood. The source of these receptors is a man aged 55-75 years who had recovered from COVID-19.

This chain uses TRBV6-6 with TRBJ2-1; D call uncertain. Trimming left V 8 bases short and J 1 base short, with 3 bases between. The CDR3 sequence is 11 residues long. The germline CDR1 and CDR2 sequences are MNHNY and SVGAGI (reference sequence). The CDR3 nucleotides are TGTGCCAGCCTATCCTACAATGAGCAGTTCTTC. Encoded protein: CASLSYNEQFF.

The V call is TRBV6-1, the J call TRBJ1-1; tentative D call: TRBD1 (5 bases). The germline V and J ends were trimmed by 2 bases and 9 bases, with 10 bases remaining between them. CDR3 size: 12 residues. Germline V CDR1 and CDR2: MNHNS, SASEGT. DNA for the CDR3: TGTGCCAGCAGTGAAAGGTCAGGGCAAGCTTTCTTT. This gives the protein CASSERSGQAFF.

This rearrangement joins TRBV5-1 to TRBJ2-4; 11 positions match TRBD1. V shed 4 bases, J shed 7 bases, and the junction held 10 bases outside the gene matches. The CDR3 contains 16 residues. The germline gives CDR1 SGHRS, CDR2 YFSETQ. The DNA for the CDR3 is TGCGCCAGCAGCCCATCGACGGACAGGGGGCGGAACATTCAGTACTTC. Translation: CASSPSTDRGRNIQYF.

The chain links TRBV7-3 to TRBJ2-3; D may be TRBD1 (5 bases). The germline CDR1 and CDR2 sequences are SGHTA and FQGTGA. The CDR3 totals 15 residues. Trimming left V 3 bases short and J 5 bases short, with 15 bases between. The DNA for the CDR3 is TGTGCCAGCAGCTTTGGGCTGGGGCGTGAAGATACGCAGTATTTT. Its translation is CASSFGLGREDTQYF.

V usage is TRBV6-1 and J usage is TRBJ1-2; no definite D call. The CDR3 is 15 amino acids. Germline loops: CDR1 MNHNS, CDR2 SASEGT. The V end lost 2 bases, the J end lost 0 bases, and 10 bases lay between the germline ends. The CDR3 DNA follows: TGTGCCAGCAGTGAATATTCCGGGGCTAACTATGGCTACACCTTC. This gives the protein CASSEYSGANYGYTF.

This chain joins TRBV6-1 and TRBJ2-3, with a weak D call TRBD2 (6 bases). This CDR3 region has 14 residues. Germline V CDR1 and CDR2: MNHNS, SASEGT. V was cut by 1 base and J by 8 bases, with 13 bases left in between. CDR3: CASSEEPRAGTQYF. The DNA for the CDR3 is TGTGCCAGCAGTGAAGAACCTAGAGCGGGTACGCAGTATTTT.

This clone was observed once. The chain combines TRBV19 with TRBJ1-1, with 7 bases lining up with TRBD1. CDR3 size: 14 residues. With V trimmed by 5 bases and J by 1 base, 4 bases remained unmatched. Germline V CDR1 and CDR2: LNHDA, SQIVND (reference sequence). The CDR3: CASSPDRANTEAFF. DNA of the CDR3: TGTGCCAGTAGTCCCGACAGGGCGAACACTGAAGCTTTCTTT.

The chain recombines TRBV4-2 with TRBJ2-1, with 8 bases lining up with TRBD2. This CDR3 region has 17 residues. Germline trimming cut 0 bases from V and 7 bases from J; bases unmatched to any gene: 11. Germline V gene sequence: CDR1 LGHNA, CDR2 YNFKEQ. The CDR3 is CASSQDMESGGKNEQFF. The CDR3 DNA reads as TGTGCCAGCAGCCAAGATATGGAGAGCGGGGGAAAGAATGAGCAGTTCTTC.